Below, one T cell receptor beta chain is given with its context. As yet, its antigen is unknown. This sample is drawn from a study of beta chain features in type 1 diabetes. Study-wide findings and caveats: Researchers reported that naive, central memory and Treg TCRB repertoires appeared more similar in patients than in healthy donors.

CD4+ cells of the naive, central memory, regulatory and stem cell-like memory types were sorted via CD45RO/CCR7/CD25/CD127/CD95/CD27. The CDR3 contains 14 residues. With 0 bases removed from V and 4 bases from J, the gap between germline ends came to 8 bases. CDR1 is KGHSH and CDR2 is LQKENI in the germline V gene. The study reverse transcribed the entire isolated RNA, so it sequenced expressed TCRB transcripts. Sequenced by immunoSEQ multiplex PCR; TCRdb stores in-frame clones only, minus some. The sample has tens of thousands of clones; approximately 53% are singletons. The TCR originated in a woman in her thirties in good health. J is TRBJ2-3 and V is TRBV18; the D gene is possibly TRBD2 (5 bases). Sequencing was carried out using stem cell memory CD4+ T cells from blood. Here the CDR3 reads CASSPPSASDTQYF. CDR3 sequence (DNA): TGTGCCAGCTCACCACCTAGCGCTTCAGATACGCAGTATTTT.